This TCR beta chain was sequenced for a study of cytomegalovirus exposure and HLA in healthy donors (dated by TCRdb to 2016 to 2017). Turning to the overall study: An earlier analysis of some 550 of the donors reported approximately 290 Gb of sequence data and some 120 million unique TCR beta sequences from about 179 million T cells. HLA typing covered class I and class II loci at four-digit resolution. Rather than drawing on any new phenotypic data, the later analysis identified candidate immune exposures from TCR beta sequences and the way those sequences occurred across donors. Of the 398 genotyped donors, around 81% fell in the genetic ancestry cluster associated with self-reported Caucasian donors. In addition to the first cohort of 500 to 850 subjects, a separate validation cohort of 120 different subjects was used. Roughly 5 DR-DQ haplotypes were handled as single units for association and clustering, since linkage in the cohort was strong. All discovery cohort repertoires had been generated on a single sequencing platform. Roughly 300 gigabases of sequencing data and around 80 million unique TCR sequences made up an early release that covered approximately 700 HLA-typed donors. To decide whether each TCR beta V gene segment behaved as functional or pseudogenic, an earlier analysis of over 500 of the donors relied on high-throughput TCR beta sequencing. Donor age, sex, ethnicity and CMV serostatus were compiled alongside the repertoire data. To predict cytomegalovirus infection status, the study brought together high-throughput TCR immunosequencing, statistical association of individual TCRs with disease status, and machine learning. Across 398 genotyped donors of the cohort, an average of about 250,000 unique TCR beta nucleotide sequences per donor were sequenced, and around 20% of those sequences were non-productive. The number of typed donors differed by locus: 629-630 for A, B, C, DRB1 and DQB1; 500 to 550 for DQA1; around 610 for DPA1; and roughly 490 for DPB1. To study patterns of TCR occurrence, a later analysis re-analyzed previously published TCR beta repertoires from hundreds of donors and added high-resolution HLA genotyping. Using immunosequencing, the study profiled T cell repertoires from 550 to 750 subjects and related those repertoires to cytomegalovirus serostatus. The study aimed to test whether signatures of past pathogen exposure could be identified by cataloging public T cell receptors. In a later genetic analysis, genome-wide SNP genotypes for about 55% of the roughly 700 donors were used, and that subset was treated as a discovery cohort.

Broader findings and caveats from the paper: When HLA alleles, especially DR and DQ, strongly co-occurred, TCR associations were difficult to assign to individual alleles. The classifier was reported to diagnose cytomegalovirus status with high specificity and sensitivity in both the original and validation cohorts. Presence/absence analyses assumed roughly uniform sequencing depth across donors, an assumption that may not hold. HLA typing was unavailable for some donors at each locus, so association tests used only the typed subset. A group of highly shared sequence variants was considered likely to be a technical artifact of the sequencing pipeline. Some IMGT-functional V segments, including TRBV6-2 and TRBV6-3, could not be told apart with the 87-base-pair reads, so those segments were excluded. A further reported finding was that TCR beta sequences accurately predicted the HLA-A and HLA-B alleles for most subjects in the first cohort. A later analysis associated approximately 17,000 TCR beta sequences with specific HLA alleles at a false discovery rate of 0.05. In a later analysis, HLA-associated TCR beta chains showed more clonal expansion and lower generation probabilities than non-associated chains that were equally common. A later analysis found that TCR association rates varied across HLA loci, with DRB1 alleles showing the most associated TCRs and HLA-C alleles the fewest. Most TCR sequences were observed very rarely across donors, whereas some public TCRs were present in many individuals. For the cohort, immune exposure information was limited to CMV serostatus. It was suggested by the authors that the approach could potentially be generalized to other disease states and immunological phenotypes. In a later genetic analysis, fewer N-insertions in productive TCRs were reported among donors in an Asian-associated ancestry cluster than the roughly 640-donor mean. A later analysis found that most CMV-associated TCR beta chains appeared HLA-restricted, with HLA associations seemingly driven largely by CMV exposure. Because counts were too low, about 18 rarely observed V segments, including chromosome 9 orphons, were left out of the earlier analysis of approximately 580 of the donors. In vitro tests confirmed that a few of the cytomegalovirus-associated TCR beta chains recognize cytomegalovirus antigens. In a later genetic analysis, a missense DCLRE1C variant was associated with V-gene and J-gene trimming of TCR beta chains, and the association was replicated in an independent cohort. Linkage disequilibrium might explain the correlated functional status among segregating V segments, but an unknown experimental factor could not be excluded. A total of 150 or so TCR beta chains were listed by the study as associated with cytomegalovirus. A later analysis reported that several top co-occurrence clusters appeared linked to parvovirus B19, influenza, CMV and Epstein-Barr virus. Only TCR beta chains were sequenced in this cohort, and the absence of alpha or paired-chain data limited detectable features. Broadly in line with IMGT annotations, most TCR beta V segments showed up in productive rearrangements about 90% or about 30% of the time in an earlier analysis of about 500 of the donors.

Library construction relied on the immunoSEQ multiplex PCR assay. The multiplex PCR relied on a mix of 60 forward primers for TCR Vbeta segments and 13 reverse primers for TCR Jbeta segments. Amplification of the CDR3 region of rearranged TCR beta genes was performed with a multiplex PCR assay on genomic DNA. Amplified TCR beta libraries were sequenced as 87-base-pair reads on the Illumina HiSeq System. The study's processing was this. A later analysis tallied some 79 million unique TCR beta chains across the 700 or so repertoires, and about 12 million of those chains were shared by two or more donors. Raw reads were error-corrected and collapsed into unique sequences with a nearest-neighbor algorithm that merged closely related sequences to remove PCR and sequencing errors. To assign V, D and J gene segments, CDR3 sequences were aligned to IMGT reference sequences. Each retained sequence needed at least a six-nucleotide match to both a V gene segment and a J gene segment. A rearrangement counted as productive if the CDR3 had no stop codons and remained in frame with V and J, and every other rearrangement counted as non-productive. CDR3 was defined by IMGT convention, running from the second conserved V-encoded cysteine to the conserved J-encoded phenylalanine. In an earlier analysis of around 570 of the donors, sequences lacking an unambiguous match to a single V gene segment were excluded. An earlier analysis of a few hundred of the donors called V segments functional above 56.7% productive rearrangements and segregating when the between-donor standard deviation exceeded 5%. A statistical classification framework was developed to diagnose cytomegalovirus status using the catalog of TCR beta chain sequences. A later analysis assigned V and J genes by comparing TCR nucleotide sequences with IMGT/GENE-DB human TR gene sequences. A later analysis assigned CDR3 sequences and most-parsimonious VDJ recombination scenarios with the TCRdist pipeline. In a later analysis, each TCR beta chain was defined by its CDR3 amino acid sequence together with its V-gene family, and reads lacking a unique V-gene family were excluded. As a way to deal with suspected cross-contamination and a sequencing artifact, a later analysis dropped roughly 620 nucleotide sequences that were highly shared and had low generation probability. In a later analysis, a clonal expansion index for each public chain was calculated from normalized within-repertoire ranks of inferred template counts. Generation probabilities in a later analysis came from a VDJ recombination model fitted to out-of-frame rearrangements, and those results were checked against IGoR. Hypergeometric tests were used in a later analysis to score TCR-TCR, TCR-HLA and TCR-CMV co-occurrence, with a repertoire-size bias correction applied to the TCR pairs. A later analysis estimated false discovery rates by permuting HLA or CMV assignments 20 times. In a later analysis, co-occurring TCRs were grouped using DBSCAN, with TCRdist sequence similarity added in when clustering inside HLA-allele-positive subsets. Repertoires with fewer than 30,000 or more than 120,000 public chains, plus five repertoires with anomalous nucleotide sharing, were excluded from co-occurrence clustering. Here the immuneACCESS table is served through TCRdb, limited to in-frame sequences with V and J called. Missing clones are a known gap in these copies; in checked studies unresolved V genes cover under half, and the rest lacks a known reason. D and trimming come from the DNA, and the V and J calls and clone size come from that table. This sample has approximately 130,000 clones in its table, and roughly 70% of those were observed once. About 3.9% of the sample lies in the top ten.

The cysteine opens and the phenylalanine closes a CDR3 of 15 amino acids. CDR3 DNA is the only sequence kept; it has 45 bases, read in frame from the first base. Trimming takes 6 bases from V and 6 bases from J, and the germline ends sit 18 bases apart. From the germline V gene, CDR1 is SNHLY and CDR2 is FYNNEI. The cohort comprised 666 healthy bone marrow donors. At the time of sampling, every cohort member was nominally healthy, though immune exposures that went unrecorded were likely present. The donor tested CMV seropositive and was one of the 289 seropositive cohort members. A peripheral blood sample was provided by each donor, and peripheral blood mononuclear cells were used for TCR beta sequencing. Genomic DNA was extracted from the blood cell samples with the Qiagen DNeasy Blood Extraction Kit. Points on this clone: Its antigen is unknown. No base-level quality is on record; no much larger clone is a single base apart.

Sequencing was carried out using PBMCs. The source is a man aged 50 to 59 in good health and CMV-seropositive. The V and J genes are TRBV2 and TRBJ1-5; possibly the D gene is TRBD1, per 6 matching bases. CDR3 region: CASREQGLKGQPQHF. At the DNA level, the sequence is TGTGCCAGCAGAGAACAGGGCCTGAAGGGTCAGCCCCAGCATTTT.